These 4 T cell receptor beta chains share one sample of origin, sequenced in a study of shared T cell receptors in the human thymus. Profiled with immunoSEQ multiplex PCR; TCRdb holds only in-frame clones, not every one. The sample yields 600,000 to 900,000 clones, 75% to 90% seen once. This sample was shared with a second study, whose subject was human thymus T cells.

The sample consisted of thymocytes. The receptors were sampled from a girl under three years old with a congenital heart defect.

The chain employs TRBV23-1 and TRBJ2-5; 11 bases map to TRBD2. TRBV23-1 is an open reading frame whose function is uncertain. V gave up 0 bases and J gave up 4 bases; unmatched junction bases: 10. There are 18 residues in the CDR3. This CDR3 is CASSQSRLAGPNGETQYF. The CDR3 DNA reads TGCGCCAGCAGTCAATCGAGACTAGCGGGGCCCAACGGAGAGACCCAGTACTTC.

The CDR3 DNA sequence: TGTGCTAGTGGTTTGGCTGAAAGGACTTACTCCTACGAGCAGTACTTC. Protein sequence: CASGLAERTYSYEQYF. V gene TRBV12-5 combines with J gene TRBJ2-7, with D perhaps matching TRBD2 (5 bases). Per germline, CDR1 LGHNT and CDR2 FRNRAP. The CDR3 has 16 amino acids. V lost 1 base and J lost 0, with 13 bases in between.

This chain connects TRBV9 to TRBJ2-2; 7 positions match TRBD1. This CDR3 has 15 amino acids. Germline loops: CDR1 SGDLS, CDR2 YYNGEE. V dropped 3 bases and J dropped 1; count of bases not matched to a gene: 3. The CDR3 loop is CASSARDRNTGELFF. In nucleotides, the CDR3 is TGTGCCAGCAGCGCAAGGGACAGGAACACCGGGGAGCTGTTTTTT.

The chain is built from TRBV11-2 and TRBJ1-4; D possibly corresponds to TRBD1 (5 bases). This CDR3 is 15 amino acids long. Germline loops: CDR1 SGHAT, CDR2 FQNNGV. Trimming left V 5 bases short and J 7 bases short, with 17 bases between. The CDR3 spells CASSPLTPGGEKLFF. CDR3 DNA: TGTGCCAGCAGCCCCTTAACCCCCGGGGGTGAAAAACTGTTTTTT. Using reference TRBV11-2 and TRBJ1-4 for the parts outside the CDR3, the full variable domain is EAGVAQSPRYKIIEKRQSVAFWCNPISGHATLYWYQQILGQGPKLLIQFQNNGVVDDSQLPKDRFSAERLKGVDSTLKIQPAKLEDSAVYLCASSPLTPGGEKLFFGSGTQLSVL.